This TCR beta chain derives from a study of identifying expanded T cells in peripheral blood. Notes on the study in general: Clone count variance between roughly 2-week samples rose with total template count.

V was trimmed by 3 bases and J by 2 bases, leaving 10 bases between them. This CDR3 has 15 residues. Germline CDR1 is LNHDA and CDR2 is SQIVND (reference sequence). The repertoire was sequenced with immunoSEQ multiplex PCR; TCRdb's copy has only in-frame clones and lacks some. In the table there are some 70,000 clones, 75% to 90% of which are singletons. Worth noting for this clone: Its antigen remains unidentified.

During the collection period, no donor immune events like infections were recorded. The sequenced sample consisted of blood. The TCR was taken from a person aged 18-70 years in good health. V is TRBV19 and J is TRBJ1-4; perhaps TRBD1 as D (5 bases). CDR3 amino acids: CASSMIGGTNEKLFF. CDR3 DNA sequence: TGTGCCAGTAGTATGATCGGGGGTACTAATGAAAAACTGTTTTTT.